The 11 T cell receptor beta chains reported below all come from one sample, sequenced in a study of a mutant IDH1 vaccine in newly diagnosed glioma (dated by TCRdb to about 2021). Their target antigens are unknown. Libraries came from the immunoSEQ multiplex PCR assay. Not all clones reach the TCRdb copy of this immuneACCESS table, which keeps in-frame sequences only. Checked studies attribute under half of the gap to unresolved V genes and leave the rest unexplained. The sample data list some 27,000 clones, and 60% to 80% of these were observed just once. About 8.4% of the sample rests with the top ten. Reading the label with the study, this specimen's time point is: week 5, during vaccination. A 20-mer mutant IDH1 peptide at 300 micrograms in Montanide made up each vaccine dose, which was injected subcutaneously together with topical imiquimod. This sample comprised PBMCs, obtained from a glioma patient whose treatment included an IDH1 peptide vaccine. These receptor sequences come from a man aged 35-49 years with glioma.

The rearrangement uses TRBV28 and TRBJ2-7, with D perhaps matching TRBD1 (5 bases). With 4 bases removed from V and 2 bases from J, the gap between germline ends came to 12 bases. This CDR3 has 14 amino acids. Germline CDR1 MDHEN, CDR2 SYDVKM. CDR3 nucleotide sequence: TGTGCCAGCAGTTCCCTTGACAGACCCTACGAGCAGTACGTC. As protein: CASSSLDRPYEQYV.

CDR3 sequence (DNA): TGTGCCAGCAGCGGATGGGGACGGAGGGTTACTGAAGCTTTCTTT. It yields the protein CASSGWGRRVTEAFF. The chain joins TRBV5-6 to TRBJ1-1, with D tentatively TRBD1 (5 bases). The CDR3 spans 15 residues. V was trimmed by 4 bases and J by 5 bases, leaving 18 bases between them. CDR1 SGHDT and CDR2 YYEEEE come from the germline V gene.

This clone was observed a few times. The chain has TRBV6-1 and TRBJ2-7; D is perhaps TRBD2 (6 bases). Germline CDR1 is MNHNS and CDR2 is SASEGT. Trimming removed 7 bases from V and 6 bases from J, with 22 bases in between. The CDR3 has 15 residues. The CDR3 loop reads CASNFRDFLTSEQYF. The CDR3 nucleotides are TGTGCCAGCAATTTCCGGGACTTCCTCACCTCCGAGCAGTACTTC.

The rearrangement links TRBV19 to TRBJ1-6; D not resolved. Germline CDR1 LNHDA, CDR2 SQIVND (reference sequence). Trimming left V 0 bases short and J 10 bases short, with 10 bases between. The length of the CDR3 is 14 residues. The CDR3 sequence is CASSIEGRGSPLHF. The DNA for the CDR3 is TGTGCCAGTAGTATAGAAGGGCGAGGATCACCCCTCCACTTT.

CDR3 sequence: CASSPGGGASNYGYTF. CDR3 sequence (DNA): TGTGCCAGCAGCCCCGGAGGGGGGGCTTCTAACTATGGCTACACCTTC. The chain couples TRBV7-9 to TRBJ1-2; perhaps TRBD1 as D (6 bases). V was trimmed by 5 bases and J by 0 bases, leaving 16 bases between them. Germline V lookup: CDR1 SEHNR, CDR2 FQNEAQ (reference sequence). The length of the CDR3 is 16 residues.

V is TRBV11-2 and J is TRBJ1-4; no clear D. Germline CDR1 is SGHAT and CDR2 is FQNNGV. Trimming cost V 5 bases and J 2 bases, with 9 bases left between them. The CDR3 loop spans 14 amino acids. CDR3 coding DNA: TGTGCCAGCAGCCTAGGGTCGACTAATGAAAAACTGTTTTTT. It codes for CASSLGSTNEKLFF.

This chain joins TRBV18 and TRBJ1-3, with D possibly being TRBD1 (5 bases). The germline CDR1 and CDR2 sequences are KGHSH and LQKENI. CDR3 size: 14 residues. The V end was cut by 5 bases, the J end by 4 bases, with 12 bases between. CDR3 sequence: CASSGDSGGNTIYF. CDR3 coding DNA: TGTGCCAGCTCAGGGGACTCCGGCGGAAACACCATATATTTT.

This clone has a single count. This CDR3 is CASSPPRGIYNEQFF. The CDR3 nucleotides read TGTGCCAGCAGCCCCCCCAGGGGGATATACAATGAGCAGTTCTTC. This sequence joins TRBV13 and TRBJ2-1; 7 nucleotides agree with TRBD1. The CDR3 contains 15 residues. Trimming took 5 bases from V and 4 from J; bases not matched to a gene: 8. The germline CDR1 and CDR2 sequences are PRHDT and FYEKMQ (reference sequence).

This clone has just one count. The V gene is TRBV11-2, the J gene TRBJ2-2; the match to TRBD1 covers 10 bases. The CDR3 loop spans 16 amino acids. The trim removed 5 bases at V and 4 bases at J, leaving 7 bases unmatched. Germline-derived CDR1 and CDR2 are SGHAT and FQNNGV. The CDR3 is CASSLTGQGSTGELFF. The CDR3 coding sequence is TGTGCCAGCAGCCTCACGGGACAGGGGTCCACCGGGGAGCTGTTTTTT.

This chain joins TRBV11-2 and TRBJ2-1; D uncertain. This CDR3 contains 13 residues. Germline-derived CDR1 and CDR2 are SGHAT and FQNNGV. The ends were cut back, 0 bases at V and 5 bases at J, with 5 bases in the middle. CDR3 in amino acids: CASSLDRNNEQFF. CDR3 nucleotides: TGTGCCAGCAGCTTAGATCGAAACAATGAGCAGTTCTTC.

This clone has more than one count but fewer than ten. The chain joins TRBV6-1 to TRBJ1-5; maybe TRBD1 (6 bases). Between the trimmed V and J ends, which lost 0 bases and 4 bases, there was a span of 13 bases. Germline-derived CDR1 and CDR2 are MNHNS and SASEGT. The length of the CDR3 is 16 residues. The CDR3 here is CASSEAPGGPNQPQHF. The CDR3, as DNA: TGTGCCAGCAGTGAAGCCCCGGGGGGGCCGAATCAGCCCCAGCATTTT.